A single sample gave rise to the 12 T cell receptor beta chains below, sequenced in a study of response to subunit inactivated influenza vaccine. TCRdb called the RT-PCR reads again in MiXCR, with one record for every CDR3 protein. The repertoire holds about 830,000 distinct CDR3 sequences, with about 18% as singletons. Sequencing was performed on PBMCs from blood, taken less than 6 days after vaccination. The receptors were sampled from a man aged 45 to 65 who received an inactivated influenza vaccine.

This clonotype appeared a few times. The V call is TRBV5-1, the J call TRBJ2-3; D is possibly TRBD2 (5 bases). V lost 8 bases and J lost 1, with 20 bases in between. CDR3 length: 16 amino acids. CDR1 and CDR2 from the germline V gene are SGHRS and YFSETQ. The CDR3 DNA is TGCGCCAGTACCCCCTCGCTAGGGCGGGGCACAGATACGCAGTATTTT. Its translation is CASTPSLGRGTDTQYF.

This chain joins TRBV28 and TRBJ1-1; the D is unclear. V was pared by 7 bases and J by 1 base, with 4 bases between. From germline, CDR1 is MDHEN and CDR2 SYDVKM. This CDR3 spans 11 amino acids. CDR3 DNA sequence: TGTGCCAGCACAACGAACACTGAAGCTTTCTTT. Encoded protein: CASTTNTEAFF.

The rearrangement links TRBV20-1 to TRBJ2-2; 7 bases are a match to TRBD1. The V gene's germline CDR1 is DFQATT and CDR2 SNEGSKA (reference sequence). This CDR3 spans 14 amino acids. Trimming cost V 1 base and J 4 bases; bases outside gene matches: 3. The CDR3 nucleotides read TGCAGTGCTAGAGTCGGGACAGTCACCGGGGAGCTGTTTTTT. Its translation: CSARVGTVTGELFF.

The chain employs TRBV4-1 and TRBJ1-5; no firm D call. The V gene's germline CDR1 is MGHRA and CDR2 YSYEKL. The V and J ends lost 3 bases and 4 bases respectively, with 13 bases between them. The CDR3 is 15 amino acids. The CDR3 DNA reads TGCGCCAGCAGCCAGGTAGGCGCGATTAATCAGCCCCAGCATTTT. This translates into CASSQVGAINQPQHF.

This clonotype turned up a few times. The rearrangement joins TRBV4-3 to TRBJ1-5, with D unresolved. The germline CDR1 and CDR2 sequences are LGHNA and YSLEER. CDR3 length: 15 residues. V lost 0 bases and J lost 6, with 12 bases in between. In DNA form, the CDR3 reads TGCGCCAGCAGCCAAGATCTCGAAGGGTTTCAGCCCCAGCATTTT. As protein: CASSQDLEGFQPQHF.

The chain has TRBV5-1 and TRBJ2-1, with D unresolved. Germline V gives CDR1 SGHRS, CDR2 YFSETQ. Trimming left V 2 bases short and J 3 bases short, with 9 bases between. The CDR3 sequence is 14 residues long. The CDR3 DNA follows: TGCGCCAGCAGCTTACAAACAGTCTACAATGAGCAGTTCTTC. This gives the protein CASSLQTVYNEQFF.

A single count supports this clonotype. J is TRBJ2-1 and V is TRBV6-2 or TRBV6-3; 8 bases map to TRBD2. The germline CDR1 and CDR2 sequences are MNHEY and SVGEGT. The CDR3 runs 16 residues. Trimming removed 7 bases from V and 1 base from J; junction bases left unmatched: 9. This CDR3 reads CASNSVQRGSYNEQFF. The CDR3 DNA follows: TGTGCCAGCAATAGCGTCCAGCGGGGGTCCTACAATGAGCAGTTCTTC.

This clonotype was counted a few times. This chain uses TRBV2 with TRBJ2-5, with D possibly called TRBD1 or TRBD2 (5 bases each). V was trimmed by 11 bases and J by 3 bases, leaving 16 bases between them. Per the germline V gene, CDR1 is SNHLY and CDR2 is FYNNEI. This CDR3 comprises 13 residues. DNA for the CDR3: TGTGCCGAAAGCCGGGACGGCGAAGAGACCCAGTACTTC. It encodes CAESRDGEETQYF.

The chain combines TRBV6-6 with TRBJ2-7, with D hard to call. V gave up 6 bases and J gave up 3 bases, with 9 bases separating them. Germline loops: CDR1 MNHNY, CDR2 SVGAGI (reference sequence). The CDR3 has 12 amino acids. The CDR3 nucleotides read TGTGCCAGCAGCACCAATGGCTACGAGCAGTACTTC. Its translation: CASSTNGYEQYF.

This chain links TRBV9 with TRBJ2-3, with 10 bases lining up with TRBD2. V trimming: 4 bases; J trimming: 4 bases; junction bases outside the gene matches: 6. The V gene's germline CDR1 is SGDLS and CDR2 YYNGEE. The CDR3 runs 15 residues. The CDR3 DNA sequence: TGTGCCAGCAGCTCTGGACTAGCGGCCCCAGATACGCAGTATTTT. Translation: CASSSGLAAPDTQYF.

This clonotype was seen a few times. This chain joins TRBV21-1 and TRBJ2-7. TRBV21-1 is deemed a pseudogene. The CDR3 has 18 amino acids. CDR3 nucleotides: TGTGCCAGCACTTTACATGTCGAAGAGGCAGTTAGCTCCTACGAGCAGTACTTC. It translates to CASTLHVEEAVSSYEQYF.

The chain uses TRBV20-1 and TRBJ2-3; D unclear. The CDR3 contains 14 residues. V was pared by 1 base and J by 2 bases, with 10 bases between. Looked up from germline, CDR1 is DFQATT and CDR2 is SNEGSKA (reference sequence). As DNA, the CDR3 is TGCAGTGCTAGAGTCCTAGGCCACACAGATACGCAGTATTTT. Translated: CSARVLGHTDTQYF.